A selection of T cell receptor beta chains follows, all from one sample in a study of CD8+ T cells in alopecia areata. Sequencing was performed with immunoSEQ multiplex PCR; in TCRdb, only in-frame clones are kept and a portion is missing. Of around 150,000 clones in the sample, approximately 80% were seen once. The material was CD8+ T cells sorted from blood, obtained at week 4, from a patient treated with tofacitinib. Receptors were obtained from a human donor with alopecia areata. Both conserved end residues are part of each CDR3. Each record gives: V gene, clone size, J gene, D gene, CDR3 DNA, CDR3 protein. The D gene is left open where the match is weak. The listing skips clone size in some rows; elsewhere it reads once, few, many or a size class.

TRBV2	.	TRBJ1-1	.	TGTGCCAGCAGTGATCGGGGGCTTCGATTTATGGCTTTCTTT	CASSDRGLRFMAFF
TRBV7-2	.	TRBJ2-7	.	TGTGCCAGCAGCGCTAACTCCTATGAGCAGTACTTC	CASSANSYEQYF
TRBV6-4	.	TRBJ1-1	.	TGTGCCAGCAGTGACTCGAACGTAGCCTCTGAAGCTTTCTTT	CASSDSNVASEAFF
TRBV27	.	TRBJ2-3	.	TGTGCCAGCATGGAGGGGAACACAGATACGCAGTATTTT	CASMEGNTDTQYF
TRBV6-5	.	TRBJ2-7	TRBD1	TGTGCCAGCAGTTACGCGACAGGGGCCGCTGGTGAGCAGTACTTC	CASSYATGAAGEQYF
TRBV5-6	.	TRBJ2-1	.	TGTGCCAGCAGCCTAGACTACCTTACCGACAATGAGCAGTTCTTC	CASSLDYLTDNEQFF
TRBV27	.	TRBJ2-1	.	TGTGCCAGCAGTCCCTCCCCGGGACTTTCCAACAATGAGCAGTTCTTC	CASSPSPGLSNNEQFF
TRBV7-2	.	TRBJ2-5	.	TGTGCCAGCAGCTTAGTCGGTCTCTCGGGGGAGACCCAGTACTTC	CASSLVGLSGETQYF
TRBV19	once	TRBJ1-2	.	TGTGCCAGTAGTATTCAGGGATCCCTCTATGGCTACACCTTC	CASSIQGSLYGYTF
TRBV27	.	TRBJ1-6	TRBD1	TGTGCCAGCAGTCCTCAACAGGGGAAGGGCTATAATTCACCCCTCCACTTT	CASSPQQGKGYNSPLHF
TRBV6-6	.	TRBJ2-7	.	TGTGCCAGCAGTTACAGGGGCGAGCAGTACTTC	CASSYRGEQYF
TRBV4-3	.	TRBJ2-1	.	TGCGCCAGCAGCCCGAATTGGCGGCATAATGAGCAGTTCTTC	CASSPNWRHNEQFF
TRBV11-2	.	TRBJ2-7	TRBD1	TGTGCCAGCAGAAACCCGGGACAGGGAACCCTCTACGAGCAGTACTTC	CASRNPGQGTLYEQYF
TRBV7-9	.	TRBJ2-7	.	TGTGCCAGCAGCTTAGATAGGGGATACTACGAGCAGTACTTC	CASSLDRGYYEQYF
TRBV4-1	.	TRBJ1-6	.	TGCGCCAGCAGCCAAGTTAGAAATAATTCACCCCTCCACTTT	CASSQVRNNSPLHF
TRBV2	few	TRBJ2-7	TRBD1	TGTGCCAGCAGTGAATACCAGGGGGTATACGAGCAGTACTTC	CASSEYQGVYEQYF
TRBV11-1	.	TRBJ2-1	TRBD2	TGTGCCAGCAGCTTAGCCAAAAGAGGACTAGCTGTAAATGAGCAGTTCTTC	CASSLAKRGLAVNEQFF
TRBV12-5	.	TRBJ2-7	TRBD2	TGTGCTAGTGCCATCACCGGACGGGGGGACTACGAGCAGTACTTC	CASAITGRGDYEQYF
TRBV15	.	TRBJ2-5	TRBD1	TGTGCCACCAGCAGAGATACAGGGGCAGAGACCCAGTACTTC	CATSRDTGAETQYF
TRBV6-5	.	TRBJ2-1	.	TGTGCCAGCAGTTCGGACCGGAGCTCCTACAATGAGCAGTTCTTC	CASSSDRSSYNEQFF
TRBV5-1	.	TRBJ2-5	.	TGCGCCAGCAGCCTGAAGGGGGAGACCCAGTACTTC	CASSLKGETQYF
TRBV5-1	once	TRBJ1-5	TRBD1	TGCGCCAGCAGCTTCGGGACAGGGGGCAATCAGCCCCAGCATTTT	CASSFGTGGNQPQHF
TRBV4-3	many	TRBJ2-4	TRBD1	TGCGCCAGCAGCCCGGACAGGGCGACAAAAAACATTCAGTACTTC	CASSPDRATKNIQYF
TRBV5-1	.	TRBJ1-2	.	TGCGCCAGCAGCCCCCATCCCGCCTATGGCTACACCTTC	CASSPHPAYGYTF
TRBV4-2	.	TRBJ1-5	.	TGTGCCAGCAGCCAAGATCCACAGGGCAATCAGCCCCAGCATTTT	CASSQDPQGNQPQHF
TRBV4-3	.	TRBJ2-3	TRBD2	TGCGCCAGCAGCCACGAACCTAGCGGGAGCACAGATACGCAGTATTTT	CASSHEPSGSTDTQYF
TRBV5-1	.	TRBJ2-1	.	TGCGCCAGCAGCTTGGCCTTGAGGTCGTACTCCTACAATGAGCAGTTCTTC	CASSLALRSYSYNEQFF
TRBV4-1	.	TRBJ2-2	.	TGCGCCAGCAGCGTTATGACCGGGGAGCTGTTTTTT	CASSVMTGELFF
TRBV27	.	TRBJ1-1	TRBD1	TGTGCCAGCAGTTTATATGTACAGGGGGTCGCTGAAGCTTTCTTT	CASSLYVQGVAEAFF
TRBV30	.	TRBJ2-1	TRBD2	TGTGCCTGGAGTTTGACTAGCGGCGATGAGCAGTTCTTC	CAWSLTSGDEQFF
TRBV7-9	.	TRBJ1-1	TRBD1	TGTGCCAGCAGCCCTCGGGACAGGGGGCTCGAGGACACTGAAGCTTTCTTT	CASSPRDRGLEDTEAFF
TRBV27	.	TRBJ2-4	.	TGTGCCAGCAGTTTACCCTGCAGTTACCTAGCCAAAAACATTCAGTACTTC	CASSLPCSYLAKNIQYF
TRBV5-1	.	TRBJ2-7	.	TGCGCCAGCAGCTTGCGAGGGCGACAGTTCGTCGACGAGCAGTACTTC	CASSLRGRQFVDEQYF
TRBV29-1	.	TRBJ1-2	TRBD1	TGCAGCGTTGGGGACAGGGGTAATCAGTATGGCTACACCTTC	CSVGDRGNQYGYTF
TRBV7-8	.	TRBJ2-4	.	TGTGCCAGCAGCTTAGATGCCAGGGAGGCCAAAAACATTCAGTACTTC	CASSLDAREAKNIQYF
TRBV4-1	.	TRBJ2-1	.	TGCGCCAGCAGCGAAGTCGGGAACAATGAGCAGTTCTTC	CASSEVGNNEQFF
TRBV27	.	TRBJ1-5	.	TGTGCCAGCAGCTCGATCGGGGGATTTGGTCAGCCCCAGCATTTT	CASSSIGGFGQPQHF
TRBV4-3	.	TRBJ2-1	TRBD2	TGCGCCAGCAGCCAAGATCTGGGCGGGGGGGCCTTGGGTGAGCAGTTCTTC	CASSQDLGGGALGEQFF
TRBV7-8	.	TRBJ2-2	TRBD1	TGTGCCAGCAGCTTAGATCGAGCCAGGGGGAGCACCGGGGAGCTGTTTTTT	CASSLDRARGSTGELFF
TRBV7-9	.	TRBJ2-1	.	TGTGCCAGCAGCTTAGGAGCAGCCAGCTCCTACAATGAGCAGTTCTTC	CASSLGAASSYNEQFF
TRBV7-2	.	TRBJ2-1	.	TGTGCCAGCAGCTTAGCGCGGGACCCAGGCGCATCGATTTTGAGGCAGTTCTTC	CASSLARDPGASILRQFF
TRBV4-3	.	TRBJ2-1	.	TGCGCCAGCAGCCAGGGATCCCGGGATGAGCAGTTCTTC	CASSQGSRDEQFF
TRBV6-1	once	TRBJ1-3	TRBD1	TGTGCCAGCAGTGAAGCACAGGGGCTATGGGGCACCATATATTTT	CASSEAQGLWGTIYF
TRBV4-1	.	TRBJ2-5	TRBD2	TGCGCCAGCAGCCAAGAAGGAACTAGCGGGGGGTCCCAAGAGACCCAGTACTTC	CASSQEGTSGGSQETQYF
TRBV18	.	TRBJ1-1	.	TGTGCCAGCTCACCACTTTTGAAGCGAGCTTTCTTT	CASSPLLKRAFF
TRBV6-1	.	TRBJ2-7	TRBD2	TGTGCCAGCAGAGGCGGGACTAGTATCCACGAGCAGTACTTC	CASRGGTSIHEQYF
TRBV7-9	.	TRBJ2-1	TRBD2	TGTGCCAGCAGCCCCCGGAGCGGGGGGCTCAATGAGCAGTTCTTC	CASSPRSGGLNEQFF
TRBV25-1	few	TRBJ2-3	.	TGTGCCAGCAGTGAATATTACGGCGGGGCGGCGGATACGCAGTATTTT	CASSEYYGGAADTQYF
TRBV9	.	TRBJ1-6	TRBD1	TGTGCCAGCAGCACCCGGACAGGGGTGAATTCACCCCTCCACTTT	CASSTRTGVNSPLHF
TRBV5-1	.	TRBJ2-6	.	TGCGCCAGCAGCTTGTTCTGGCTCGACAGCTCCTCTGGGGCCAACGTCCTGACTTTC	CASSLFWLDSSSGANVLTF
TRBV19	.	TRBJ1-2	.	TGTGCCAGTAGTAGAGGGGAAGGCGGCTACACCTTC	CASSRGEGGYTF